This TCR beta chain was identified during a study of CD8 T cells in Susac syndrome. V trimming: 5 bases; J trimming: 2 bases; junction bases outside the gene matches: 11. The CDR3 has 17 residues. Germline V gives CDR1 LGHDT, CDR2 YNNKEL (reference sequence). Random-hexamer reverse transcription was applied to roughly 0.5 to 1 ug RNA. Multiplex PCR with immunoSEQ amplified the TCR beta CDR3 across 54 Vbeta and 13 Jbeta. TCRdb recomputed calls from the immunoSEQ multiplex PCR reads with MiXCR, one row per CDR3 protein. The table records about 160,000 distinct CDR3 sequences, around 95% of them present only once. This clonotype appeared a single time. TCR beta sequences were obtained from blood CD8+ and CD4+ T cells. Controls matched for sex and age were healthy donors. TEMRA cells underwent FACS enrichment and CD8+ and CD4+ T cells underwent negative isolation.

The sample was CD4+ T cells from PBMCs. The rearrangement links TRBV3-1 to TRBJ2-1; 8 bases map to TRBD2. The source is a human donor in good health. The CDR3 nucleotides read TGTGCCAGCAGCTCTCGGGGTAGCGGGGTTCCCTACAATGAGCAGTTCTTC. Translation gives CASSSRGSGVPYNEQFF.